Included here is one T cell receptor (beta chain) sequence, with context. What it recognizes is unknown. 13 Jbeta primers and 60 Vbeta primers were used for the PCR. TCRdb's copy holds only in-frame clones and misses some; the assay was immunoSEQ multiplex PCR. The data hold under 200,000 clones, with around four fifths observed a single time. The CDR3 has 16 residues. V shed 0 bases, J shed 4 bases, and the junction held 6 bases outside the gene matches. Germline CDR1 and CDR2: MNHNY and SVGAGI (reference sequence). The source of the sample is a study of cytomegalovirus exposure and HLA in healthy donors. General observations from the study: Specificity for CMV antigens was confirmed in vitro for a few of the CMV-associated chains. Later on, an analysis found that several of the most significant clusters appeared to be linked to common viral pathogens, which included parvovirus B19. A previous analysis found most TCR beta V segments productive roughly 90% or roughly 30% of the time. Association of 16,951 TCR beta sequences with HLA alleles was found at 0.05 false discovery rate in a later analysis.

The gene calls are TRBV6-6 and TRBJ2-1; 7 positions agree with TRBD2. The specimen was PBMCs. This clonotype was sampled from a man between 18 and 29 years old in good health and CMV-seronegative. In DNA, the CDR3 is TGTGCCAGCAGTTACTCGACGGAGCGGGGATACAATGAGCAGTTCTTC. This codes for CASSYSTERGYNEQFF.